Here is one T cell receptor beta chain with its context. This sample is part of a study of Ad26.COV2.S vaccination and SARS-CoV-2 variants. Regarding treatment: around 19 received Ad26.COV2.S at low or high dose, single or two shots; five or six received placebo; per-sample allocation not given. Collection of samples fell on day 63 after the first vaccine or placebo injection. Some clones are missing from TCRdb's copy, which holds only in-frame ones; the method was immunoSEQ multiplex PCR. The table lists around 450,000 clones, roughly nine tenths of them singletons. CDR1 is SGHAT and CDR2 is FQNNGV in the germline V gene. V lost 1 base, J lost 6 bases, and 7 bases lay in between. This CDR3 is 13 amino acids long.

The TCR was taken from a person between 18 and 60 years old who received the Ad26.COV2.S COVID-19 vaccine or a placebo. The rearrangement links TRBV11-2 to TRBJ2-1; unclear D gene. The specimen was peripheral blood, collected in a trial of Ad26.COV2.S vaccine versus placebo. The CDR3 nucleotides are TGTGCCAGCAGCTTAGTCGGCGGCAATGAGCAGTTCTTC. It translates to CASSLVGGNEQFF.